This TCR beta chain came from a study of beta chain features in type 1 diabetes. Notes on the study in general: TCRB rearrangement may or may not be influenced by HLA type; here this remained unresolved. Moderate but significant shortening of TCRB CDR3s was recorded in all four CD4+ subsets from Type 1 diabetes patients.

Every single donor gave one heparinised blood draw, and these averaged roughly 100 mL. In the case of this clone: What it binds is not known.

Expressed TCRB transcripts were sequenced after all isolated RNA was converted to cDNA. Measured with immunoSEQ multiplex PCR; TCRdb has only the in-frame clones, and not every one. The repertoire holds 300,000 to 350,000 clones, with around an eighth as singletons. The J segment lost 5 bases and the V segment lost 0 bases, leaving 8 bases of the junction unmatched. This CDR3 contains 16 residues. Per germline, CDR1 SGHRS and CDR2 YFSETQ. The sequencing input was naive CD4+ T cells from blood. The sequence derives from a woman aged 18 to 35 with type 1 diabetes. The chain uses TRBV5-1 and TRBJ2-5; 9 bases line up with TRBD1. The CDR3 DNA reads as TGCGCCAGCAGCTTGGGGACCGGGACAGGGTATGAGACCCAGTACTTC. This sequence encodes CASSLGTGTGYETQYF.